The present T cell receptor beta chain was sequenced within a study of blood T cell repertoires in COVID-19. Study background: Acute and convalescent COVID-19 samples came from the United States, Italy and Spain. T cells, B-cell-depleted T cells, or PBMCs supplied cDNA or gDNA.

As handled by the study authors: From reference gene primer amplification, estimates of nucleated cell counts were derived. Profiled with immunoSEQ multiplex PCR; TCRdb holds only in-frame clones, not every one. D and trimming were read from the DNA, whereas the V and J calls and clone size are those reported in that table. The sample yields approximately 210,000 clones, about 85% seen once. The CDR3 consists of 14 residues. V lost 1 base and J 1 base, leaving 7 bases between the germline ends. Germline V gene lookup returns CDR1 SNHLY and CDR2 FYNNEI. This clone was seen only a few times. V and J are TRBV2 and TRBJ2-5; D gene unclear. The source is a man between 65 and 79 years old with acute or convalescent COVID-19. Input material: peripheral blood. The CDR3 spells CASSEGSAQETQYF. The CDR3 coding sequence is TGTGCCAGCAGTGAAGGCAGCGCCCAAGAGACCCAGTACTTC.